This T cell receptor (beta chain) was documented in a study of blood T cell repertoires in COVID-19. Across the study: Material from acute and convalescent COVID-19 was sourced from the United States, Italy and Spain. From T cells, B-cell-depleted T cells, or PBMCs came the material, which was cDNA or gDNA.

V was clipped by 4 bases and J by 3 bases; unmatched bases: 4. CDR1 and CDR2 from the germline V gene are SEHNR and FQNEAQ (reference sequence). CDR3 length equals 15 residues. Enrollment of patients from Seattle took place during active infection, with longitudinal follow-up. In the original analysis: Reference gene primer amplification in the assay estimated nucleated cell counts. Here immunoSEQ multiplex PCR was the method, and the copy in TCRdb shows in-frame clones only, minus some. The D gene and trimming were derived from the DNA, and the V and J assignments and clone size from that table. In the table there are about 420,000 clones, around nine tenths of which are singletons.

The TCR sequence derives from a man in his late teens or twenties with COVID-19, enrolled during active disease. The chain links TRBV7-9 to TRBJ1-5, with 9 bases that match TRBD1. Input material: peripheral blood. As DNA, the CDR3 is TGTGCCAGCAGCTCAACAGGGGGCCCCAATCAGCCCCAGCATTTT. It encodes CASSSTGGPNQPQHF.